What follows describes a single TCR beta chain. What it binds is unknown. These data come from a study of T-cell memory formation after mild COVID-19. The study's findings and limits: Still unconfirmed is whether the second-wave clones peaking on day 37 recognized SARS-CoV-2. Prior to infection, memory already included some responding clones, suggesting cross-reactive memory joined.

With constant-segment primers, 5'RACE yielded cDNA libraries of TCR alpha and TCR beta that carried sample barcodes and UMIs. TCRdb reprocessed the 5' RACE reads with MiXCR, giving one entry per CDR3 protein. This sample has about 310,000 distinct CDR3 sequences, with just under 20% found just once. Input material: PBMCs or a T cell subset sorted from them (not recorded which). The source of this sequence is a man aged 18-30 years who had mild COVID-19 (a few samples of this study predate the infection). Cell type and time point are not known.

The CDR3 spells CASSLGDRVVGQPQHF. CDR3 nucleotide sequence: TGTGCCAGCAGCTTAGGAGACAGGGTGGTTGGACAGCCCCAGCATTTT. The genes are TRBV7-9 and TRBJ1-5, with 7 bases lining up with TRBD1. The length of the CDR3 is 16 residues. V was clipped by 1 base and J by 7 bases; unmatched bases: 10. Germline V CDR1 and CDR2: SEHNR, FQNEAQ (reference sequence).